This entry lists 16 T cell receptor beta chains sequenced from one sample in a study of blood T cell repertoires in COVID-19. Sequenced by immunoSEQ multiplex PCR; TCRdb stores in-frame clones only, minus some. This sample carries around 150,000 clones, under 90% of them seen once, and the ten largest clones take roughly 10%. Input material: peripheral blood. These TCRs come from a woman of 80 years or more in a cohort sampled during active or convalescent COVID-19.

The chain recombines TRBV12-3 or TRBV12-4 with TRBJ1-1, with 8 bases fitting TRBD1. This CDR3 contains 13 residues. V gave up 6 bases and J gave up 3 bases; unmatched junction bases: 3. The CDR3 sequence: CASSTQGDTEAFF. In DNA, the CDR3 is TGTGCCAGCAGCACACAGGGGGACACTGAAGCTTTCTTT.

The CDR3 DNA follows: TGTGCCAGCAGCCGGGGGGACGGGCGGAGCTATGGCTACACCTTC. This encodes CASSRGDGRSYGYTF. V and J are TRBV7-2 and TRBJ1-2; possibly TRBD1 for D (5 bases). The CDR3 totals 15 residues. The ends were cut back, 5 bases at V and 4 bases at J, with 17 bases in the middle. CDR1 is SGHTA, CDR2 FQGNSA, per germline.

The chain links TRBV19 to TRBJ1-2, with TRBD1 identical over 11 bases. This CDR3 is built from 17 residues. From germline, CDR1 is LNHDA and CDR2 SQIVND (reference sequence). Trimming at V came to 6 bases and at J to 1 base, leaving 10 bases not matched to a gene. DNA for the CDR3: TGTGCCAGTAGACCTCGGGACAGGGGGACCCATAACTATGGCTACACCTTC. Translating gives CASRPRDRGTHNYGYTF. Using reference TRBV19 and TRBJ1-2 for the parts outside the CDR3, the full variable domain is DGGITQSPKYLFRKEGQNVTLSCEQNLNHDAMYWYRQDPGQGLRLIYYSQIVNDFQKGDIAEGYSVSREKKESFPLTVTSAQKNPTAFYLCASRPRDRGTHNYGYTFGSGTRLTVV.

This clone was detected once. The chain joins TRBV30 to TRBJ1-2; 7 nucleotides line up with TRBD1. Germline V lookup: CDR1 GTSNPN, CDR2 SVGIG (reference sequence). Trimming removed 2 bases from V and 2 bases from J; junction bases left unmatched: 8. CDR3 size: 15 residues. CDR3 protein: CAWSRQGLSNYGYTF. The CDR3 bases are TGTGCCTGGAGTCGACAGGGCTTGTCGAACTATGGCTACACCTTC.

The V and J genes are TRBV9 and TRBJ2-4, with 8 bases that match TRBD2. CDR1 is SGDLS and CDR2 is YYNGEE in the germline V gene. Trimming cost V 6 bases and J 6 bases; bases outside gene matches: 8. This CDR3 is built from 14 residues. As DNA, the CDR3 is TGTGCCAGCAATAAGCGGGGGCGGACAAACATTCAGTACTTC. Its protein is CASNKRGRTNIQYF.

The genes are TRBV4-2 and TRBJ2-1; 9 bases agree with TRBD2. Losses at the gene ends were 1 base for V and 6 bases for J; bases not matched to a gene: 4. This CDR3 spans 15 amino acids. The V gene's germline CDR1 is LGHNA and CDR2 YNFKEQ. The CDR3 DNA sequence: TGTGCCAGCAGCCAAGTTGGGCGGGGGGGCAATGAGCAGTTCTTC. Amino acid sequence: CASSQVGRGGNEQFF.

Details on this clone: Mismatch with germline at one junction end may stem from a read error. The rearrangement joins TRBV28 to TRBJ1-6; D uncertain. The CDR3 is made up of 16 amino acids. From germline, CDR1 is MDHEN and CDR2 SYDVKM. CDR3 sequence reads: CASGLGLGSYNSPLHF. In nucleotides, the CDR3 is TGTGCCAGCGGTTTAGGACTGGGTTCCTATAATTCACCCCTCCACTTT.

V gene TRBV11-1 combines with J gene TRBJ2-5; D perhaps matches TRBD2 (6 bases). This CDR3 region has 16 residues. Germline V gives CDR1 SGHAT, CDR2 FQDESV (reference sequence). The V end was cut by 6 bases, the J end by 0 bases, with 17 bases between. As DNA, the CDR3 is TGTGCCAGCAGTCGCCGCGGGGCACGGTACCAAGAGACCCAGTACTTC. It is translated as CASSRRGARYQETQYF.

This chain connects TRBV6-6 to TRBJ2-1, with D possibly matching TRBD1 (5 bases). Looked up from germline, CDR1 is MNHNY and CDR2 is SVGAGI (reference sequence). The CDR3 covers 15 residues. V was shortened by 5 bases and J by 1 base, with 12 bases between the two germline ends. The CDR3 DNA sequence: TGTGCCAGCAGTGACAGACAGCCTTCCTACAATGAGCAGTTCTTC. Protein: CASSDRQPSYNEQFF.

This clone was detected a few times. The chain recombines TRBV5-1 with TRBJ1-2, with D unresolved. The CDR3 covers 14 residues. With 2 bases removed from V and 2 bases from J, the gap between germline ends came to 10 bases. The germline V gene has CDR1 SGHRS and CDR2 YFSETQ. CDR3 nucleotides: TGCGCCAGCAGCTTTGCTCAGGAAAACTATGGCTACACCTTC. Amino acid sequence: CASSFAQENYGYTF.

In this sample, this clone turned up a few times. The V and J genes are TRBV23-1 and TRBJ2-1, with TRBD1 matching 11 bases. TRBV23-1 is an open reading frame whose function is uncertain. Losses at the gene ends were 4 bases for V and 3 bases for J; bases not matched to a gene: 5. CDR3 length equals 16 residues. The CDR3 DNA reads as TGCGCCAGCAGTCCCCCGGGACAGGGGGGCTACAATGAGCAGTTCTTC. Translation gives CASSPPGQGGYNEQFF.

This chain connects TRBV10-3 to TRBJ2-3; 8 bases map to TRBD2. The germline V gene encodes CDR1 ENHRY and CDR2 SYGVKD. V shed 3 bases, J shed 3 bases, and the junction held 5 bases outside the gene matches. The CDR3 is 15 residues long. The CDR3 here is CAISDLAGSTDTQYF. The CDR3 nucleotides read TGTGCCATCAGTGATTTAGCGGGGAGTACAGATACGCAGTATTTT.

The chain's CDR3 is CASGLGGLVSSNEQFF. The CDR3 DNA is TGTGCTAGTGGTTTGGGGGGACTAGTTTCTAGCAATGAGCAGTTCTTC. The genes are TRBV12-5 and TRBJ2-1, with 8 bases aligning to TRBD2. The CDR3 has 16 amino acids. The trim removed 1 base at V and 6 bases at J, leaving 8 bases unmatched. Per the germline V gene, CDR1 is LGHNT and CDR2 is FRNRAP.

This clone occurred many times. The rearrangement uses TRBV10-3 and TRBJ1-4, with 8 bases aligning to TRBD1. V lost 4 bases, J lost 3 bases, and 4 bases stayed unmatched. CDR3 length: 15 amino acids. CDR1 ENHRY and CDR2 SYGVKD come from the germline V gene. CDR3: CAISAQQGANEKLFF. CDR3 bases: TGTGCCATCAGTGCTCAACAGGGGGCTAATGAAAAACTGTTTTTT.

This rearrangement joins TRBV19 to TRBJ1-1; TRBD1 matches 7 bases. Trimming cost V 7 bases and J 10 bases; bases outside gene matches: 18. In germline, CDR1 is LNHDA, CDR2 SQIVND (reference sequence). The CDR3 extends over 15 amino acids. The CDR3 DNA reads TGTGCCAGTACCCTATATTTCCAGGGGGTCATGGGAGCTTTCTTT. This sequence encodes CASTLYFQGVMGAFF.

V and J are TRBV7-9 and TRBJ1-6; 7 bases fit TRBD1. CDR3 size: 14 residues. V was pared by 5 bases and J by 7 bases, with 5 bases of the junction left unmatched. Germline V lookup: CDR1 SEHNR, CDR2 FQNEAQ (reference sequence). CDR3 loop: CASSPTGSNSPLHF. The DNA of the CDR3 is TGTGCCAGCAGCCCGACAGGGTCAAATTCACCCCTCCACTTT.